A selection of T cell receptor beta chains follows, all from one sample in a study of tumor-infiltrating lymphocytes in oesophageal squamous cell carcinoma. From the PCR reads, TCRdb called clonotypes with MiXCR, one entry per CDR3 protein. This sample yields under 20,000 distinct CDR3 sequences, of which approximately 46% are seen a single time; roughly a quarter belongs to the top ten. The sequenced sample was esophageal tumor tissue. Source of these receptors: a male donor with esophageal squamous cell carcinoma. The CDR3 runs from the conserved cysteine through the conserved F or W.

>TRBJ2-7|TRBV7-2
CASSPGLAPLHF
>TRBJ2-6|TRBV28
CASSSNRGVTGANVLTF
>-|TRBV28
CASNSVLSETQYF
>TRBJ2-5|TRBV7-2
CASSNPRTAGQETQYF
>TRBJ2-1|TRBV7-9
CASSLVLGSYNEQFF
>TRBJ2-5|TRBV6-1
CASTIGETQYF
>-|TRBV5-6
CASSLARTDKETQYF
>TRBJ2-7|TRBV10-3
CAISEMTPSYEQYF
>TRBJ1-3|TRBV4-2
CASSQVKGQGFGNTIYF
>TRBJ2-2|TRBV10-3
CAISRIGDSNTGELFF
>TRBJ2-3|TRBV10-2
CASRGRGGRGDTQYF
>TRBJ2-1|TRBV7-9
CASSLGSSPETQFF
>-|TRBV10-3
CAISDYAEQFF
>TRBJ2-2|TRBV7-6
CASSPQGADTGELFF
>TRBJ1-5|TRBV28
CASSLGRRYQPQHF
>TRBJ2-5|TRBV12-3/TRBV12-4
CASSLRREKETQYF
>TRBJ2-6|TRBV6-2/TRBV6-3
CATSREHSGANVLTF
>TRBJ2-5|TRBV15
CATSREGVANEQYF
>TRBJ2-1|TRBV24-1
CATSDQSPSSYNEQFF
>TRBJ1-3|TRBV5-1
CASQGLGNTIYF
>-|TRBV28
CASTNGFSPTNEQFF
>-|TRBV7-2
CASSLGTGSQETQYF
>TRBJ2-1|TRBV7-6
CASSRRAVAGPF
>TRBJ2-5|TRBV6-6
CASSTRVGETQYF
>TRBJ1-6|TRBV7-2
CASSLYSPLHF
>TRBJ2-1|TRBV7-6
CASSLEWREGEQFF
>TRBJ2-5|TRBV11-2
CASSAMAGLQETQYF
>TRBJ2-1|TRBV11-2
CASSGRDYYNEQFF
>TRBJ2-5|TRBV5-5
CASSQKTGGGGETQYF
>TRBJ2-7|TRBV11-3
CASSQQPADEQYF
>TRBJ2-2|TRBV7-7
CASSLGGTGELFF
>TRBJ2-5|TRBV7-6
CASSLTLDREGEQYF
>TRBJ2-5|TRBV7-9
CASSLARQEETQYF
>-|TRBV7-2
CASSLAILARNEQYF
>-|TRBV7-2
CASSLGQNIQYF
>TRBJ2-5|TRBV7-6
CASSLQANTEGFF
>TRBJ2-5|TRBV7-9
CASSPHSGVETQYF
>-|TRBV10-2
CASRVAGGEDEQFF
>TRBJ2-5|TRBV7-9
CASRRQAQETQYF
>TRBJ1-4|TRBV12-3/TRBV12-4
CASSLRQNFNEKLFF
>TRBJ2-6|TRBV28
CASSLGGSASGANVLTF
>-|TRBV12-3/TRBV12-4
CASSTTGPADEQYF
>TRBJ2-2|TRBV28
CASSPRAGTSGVTGELFF
>-|TRBV7-3
CASSERGDSHNEQFF
>-|TRBV10-1
CASSEPWTEANTEAFF
>TRBJ2-5|TRBV7-2
CASSPRQGAYQETQYF
>TRBJ2-1|TRBV6-6
CASSYSPNYEQFF
>TRBJ1-2|TRBV5-6
CASSPYPGYRGYGYTF
>TRBJ2-3|TRBV11-2
CASSLDGGRAGGTQYF
>TRBJ2-5|TRBV7-6
CASSSPHETQYF
>-|TRBV7-2
CASSLQVRDEQFF
>-|TRBV28
CASSSLIPYEQYF
>TRBJ2-5|TRBV7-2
CASSFGETQYF